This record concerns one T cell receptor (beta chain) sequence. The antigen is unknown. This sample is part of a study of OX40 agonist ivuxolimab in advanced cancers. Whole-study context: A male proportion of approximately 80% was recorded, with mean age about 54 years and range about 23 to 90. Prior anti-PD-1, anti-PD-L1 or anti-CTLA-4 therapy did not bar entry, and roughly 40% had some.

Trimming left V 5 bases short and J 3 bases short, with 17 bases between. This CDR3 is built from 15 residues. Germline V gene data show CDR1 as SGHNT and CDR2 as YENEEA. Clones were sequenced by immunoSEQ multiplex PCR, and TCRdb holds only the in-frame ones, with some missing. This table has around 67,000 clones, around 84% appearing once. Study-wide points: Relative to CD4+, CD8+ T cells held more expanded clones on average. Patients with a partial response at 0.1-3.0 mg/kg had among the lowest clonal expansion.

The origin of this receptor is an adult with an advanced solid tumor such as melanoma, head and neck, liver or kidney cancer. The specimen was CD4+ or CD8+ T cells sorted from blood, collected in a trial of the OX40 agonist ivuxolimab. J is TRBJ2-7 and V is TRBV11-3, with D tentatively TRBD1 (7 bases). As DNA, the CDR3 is TGTGCCAGCAGCAGAACACACCAGGGGGGCTACGAGCAGTACTTC. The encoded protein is CASSRTHQGGYEQYF.